This T cell receptor beta chain is drawn from a study of blood T cell repertoires in COVID-19. The wider study: T cells, B-cell-depleted T cells, or PBMCs provided the cDNA or gDNA that served as material.

Authors' processing steps: Reference gene primer amplification in the assay estimated nucleated cell counts. Repertoires were generated with immunoSEQ multiplex PCR, while TCRdb's copy carries only in-frame clones and drops some. Clone size and V and J calls were adopted from that table, with D and trimming inferred from the DNA. This table holds 250,000 to 400,000 clones, almost 90% found once. Seattle-derived patients entered the study during active infection and were followed longitudinally. The TCR sequence derives from a woman aged 25 to 39 with COVID-19, enrolled during active disease. Sample: peripheral blood.

This chain's CDR3 is CAWSPPAGVFYEQYF. CDR3 DNA: TGTGCCTGGAGTCCCCCAGCGGGAGTTTTCTACGAGCAGTACTTC. The rearrangement joins TRBV30 to TRBJ2-7, with 8 nucleotides matching TRBD2. Germline V CDR1 and CDR2: GTSNPN, SVGIG (reference sequence). Trimming took 2 bases from V and 3 from J; bases not matched to a gene: 9. There are 15 residues in the CDR3.